Listed here is a single TCR beta chain. These data come from a study of blood T cell repertoires in COVID-19. Study-level background: There were acute and convalescent COVID-19 samples, and they came from the United States, Italy and Spain. Sources were T cells, B-cell-depleted T cells, or PBMCs; the material itself was cDNA or gDNA.

Trimming took off 7 bases at V and 1 base at J, with 14 bases between the two ends. Germline assignment: CDR1 SQVTM and CDR2 ANQGSEA. The CDR3 sequence is 13 residues long. In the authors' methods: How many nucleated cells were present was estimated from reference gene primer amplification. The protocol was immunoSEQ multiplex PCR, while the TCRdb copy is restricted to in-frame clones and leaves out a portion. V and J calls and clone size come straight from that table; D and trimming were deduced from the DNA. The sample holds about 150,000 clones; 87% are singletons and the top ten take over 0.75%. The chain joins TRBV29-1 to TRBJ2-7; a weak D match, TRBD1 (6 bases). The TCR comes from a woman between 45 and 60 years old with acute or convalescent COVID-19. The sample consisted of peripheral blood. CDR3 DNA: TGCAGCGCTTCGGACAGTTTATCCTACGAGCAGTACTTC. Its protein product is CSASDSLSYEQYF.